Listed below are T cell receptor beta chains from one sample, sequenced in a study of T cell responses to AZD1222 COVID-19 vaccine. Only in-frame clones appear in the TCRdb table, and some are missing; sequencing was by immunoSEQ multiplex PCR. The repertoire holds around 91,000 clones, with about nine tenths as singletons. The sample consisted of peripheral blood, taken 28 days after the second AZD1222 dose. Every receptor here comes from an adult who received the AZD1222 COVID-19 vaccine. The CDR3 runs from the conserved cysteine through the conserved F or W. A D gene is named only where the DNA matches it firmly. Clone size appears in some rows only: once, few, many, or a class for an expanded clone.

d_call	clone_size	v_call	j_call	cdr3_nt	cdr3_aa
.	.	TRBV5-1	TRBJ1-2	TGCGCCAGCAGACTAACCCGGGACATACTCTATGGCTACACCTTC	CASRLTRDILYGYTF
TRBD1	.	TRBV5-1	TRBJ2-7	TGCGCCAGCAGCGCCGGGACAGGGGGCTACGAGCAGTACTTC	CASSAGTGGYEQYF
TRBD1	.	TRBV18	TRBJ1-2	TGTGCCAGCTCACCAGGACAGGGGAATGGCTATGGCTACACCTTC	CASSPGQGNGYGYTF
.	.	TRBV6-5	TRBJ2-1	TGTGCCAGCAGTTCCCCATACAGCCTCGCCAGCGATGAGCAGTTCTTC	CASSSPYSLASDEQFF
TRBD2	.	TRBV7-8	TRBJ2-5	TGTGCCAGCAGCTTAGGAAGACTAGCGGAAGAGACCCAGTACTTC	CASSLGRLAEETQYF
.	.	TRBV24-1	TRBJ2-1	TGTGCCACCAGTGATTTAGGGGTTGAGCAGTTCTTC	CATSDLGVEQFF
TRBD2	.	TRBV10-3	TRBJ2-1	TGTGCCATCAGGGTGGGCGGGAGTGATTCCAATGAGCAGTTCTTC	CAIRVGGSDSNEQFF
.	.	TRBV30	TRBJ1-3	TGTGCCTGGAGTTCGGGCGACACTGGAAACACCATATATTTT	CAWSSGDTGNTIYF
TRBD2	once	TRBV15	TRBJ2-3	TGTGCCACCAGCAGCCCAGGGACGCGGGAGGGCCACTGGTATACGCAGTATTTT	CATSSPGTREGHWYTQYF
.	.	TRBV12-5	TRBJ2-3	TGTGCTAGTGGTTTGGTAGTGCTCCCGGCCATTCTCGCTAGCACAGATACGCAGTATTTT	CASGLVVLPAILASTDTQYF
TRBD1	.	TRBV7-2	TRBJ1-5	TGTGCCAGCAGCTTAGTGGCAGGGGGCGGTCAGCCCCAGCATTTT	CASSLVAGGGQPQHF
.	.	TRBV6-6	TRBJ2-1	TGTGCCAGCAGTTACAGAACAGATTACAATGAGCAGTTCTTC	CASSYRTDYNEQFF
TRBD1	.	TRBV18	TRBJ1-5	TGTGCCAGCTCACCACTACAGGGGACCAATCAGCCCCAGCATTTT	CASSPLQGTNQPQHF
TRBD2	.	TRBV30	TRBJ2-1	TGTGCCTGGGGAGCCACCGGGACTAGCGGGAGCTCCTACAATGAGCAGTTCTTC	CAWGATGTSGSSYNEQFF
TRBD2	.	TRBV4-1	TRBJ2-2	TGCGCCAGCAGCCCCACCCCCCGACTAGCGGGAGCCGGCACCGGGGAGCTGTTTTTT	CASSPTPRLAGAGTGELFF
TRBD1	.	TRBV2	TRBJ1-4	TGTGCCAGCAGCGCAAGGACAGGTTTTAGGGAAAAACTGTTTTTT	CASSARTGFREKLFF
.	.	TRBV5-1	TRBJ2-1	TGCGCCAGCAGCTCAGGGCGGGGTAGCTCCTACAATGAGCAGTTCTTC	CASSSGRGSSYNEQFF
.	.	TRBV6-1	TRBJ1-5	TGTGCCAGCAGTGGAATTGGCGGACAGCGAAATCAGCCCCAGCATTTT	CASSGIGGQRNQPQHF
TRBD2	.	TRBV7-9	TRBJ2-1	TGTGCCAGCAGCCCGTGGACTAGCGGGAGGGGGGATCGCAATGAGCAGTTCTTC	CASSPWTSGRGDRNEQFF
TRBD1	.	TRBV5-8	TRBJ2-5	TGTGCCAGCAGCGCGGGACAGGGGGTTAAAGAGACCCAGTACTTC	CASSAGQGVKETQYF
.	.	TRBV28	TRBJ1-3	TGTGCCAGCAGACCTAAACCCCAAGCAGGGGCGGGAAACACCATATATTTT	CASRPKPQAGAGNTIYF
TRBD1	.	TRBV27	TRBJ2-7	TGTGCCAGCAGTTCAGGGGGGACAGGGACCTTCGAGCAGTACTTC	CASSSGGTGTFEQYF
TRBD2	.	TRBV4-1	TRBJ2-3	TGCGCCAGCAGCCAAGCGACTAGCGGTTACACAGATACGCAGTATTTT	CASSQATSGYTDTQYF
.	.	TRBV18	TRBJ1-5	TGTGCCAGCTCACCAGGGCTCCAGCCCCAGCATTTT	CASSPGLQPQHF
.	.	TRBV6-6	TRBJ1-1	TGTGCCAGCAGTTGGGCAGGGCTGAACACTGAAGCTTTCTTT	CASSWAGLNTEAFF
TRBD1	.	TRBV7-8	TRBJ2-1	TGTGCCAGCAGCCAAACCGGGACAGGGGTGTTGGGTGAGCAGTTCTTC	CASSQTGTGVLGEQFF
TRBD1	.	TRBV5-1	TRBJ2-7	TGCGCCAGCAGCCGTGGACAGGGCGACGAGCAGTACTTC	CASSRGQGDEQYF
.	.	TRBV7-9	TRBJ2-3	TGTGCCAGCAGCTTAGAGGGAACAGATACGCAGTATTTT	CASSLEGTDTQYF
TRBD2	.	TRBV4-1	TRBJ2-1	TGCGCCAGCAGCCGGATATGGACTAGCGGGAACAATGAGCAGTTCTTC	CASSRIWTSGNNEQFF
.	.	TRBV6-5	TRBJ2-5	TGTGCCAGCAATCACCTCGGAGGGGTGTTGGAGACCCAGTACTTC	CASNHLGGVLETQYF
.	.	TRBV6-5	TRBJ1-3	TGTGCCAGCACCCAACCCGGAGGGAACACCATATATTTT	CASTQPGGNTIYF
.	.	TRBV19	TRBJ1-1	TGTGCCAGTAGTATCTGGCCGGGCACTGAAGCTTTCTTT	CASSIWPGTEAFF
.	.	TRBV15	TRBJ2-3	TGTGCCACCACCCCAGGACAGCCAAGCACAGATACGCAGTATTTT	CATTPGQPSTDTQYF
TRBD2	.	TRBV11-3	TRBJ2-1	TGTGCCAGCAGCTTAGGCGGGGGGTATACCTACAATGAGCAGTTCTTC	CASSLGGGYTYNEQFF
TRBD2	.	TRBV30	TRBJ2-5	TGTGCCTGGGGGCCGCTGACTAGCGGGAGGGCGACCCAGTACTTC	CAWGPLTSGRATQYF
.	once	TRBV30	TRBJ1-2	TGTGCCTGGATCCCAGGGGCGAACTATGGCTACACCTTC	CAWIPGANYGYTF
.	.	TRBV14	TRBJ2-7	TGTGCCAGCAGCCAAGATTCTGGCCAGAGAGTACGAGAGCAGTACTTC	CASSQDSGQRVREQYF
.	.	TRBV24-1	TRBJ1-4	TGTGCCACCAGAACCCGCGCGGAAGAAAAACTGTTTTTT	CATRTRAEEKLFF
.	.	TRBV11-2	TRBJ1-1	TGTGCCAGCAGCTTACAGGGGCGATCTCCTGAAGCTTTCTTT	CASSLQGRSPEAFF
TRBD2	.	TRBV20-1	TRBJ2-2	TGCAGTGCTAGTGAACCTTTGACTAGCGGGGGGTACACCGGGGAGCTGTTTTTT	CSASEPLTSGGYTGELFF
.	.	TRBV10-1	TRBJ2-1	TGCGCCAGCCAATCCCCAAGCGGTAATGAGCAGTTCTTC	CASQSPSGNEQFF
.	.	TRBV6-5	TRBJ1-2	TGTGCCAGCGGCGACATGCACTATGGCTACACCTTC	CASGDMHYGYTF
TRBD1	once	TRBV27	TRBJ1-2	TGTGCCAGCGGCCCCAGCAGGGGGTCGAATGGCTACACCTTC	CASGPSRGSNGYTF
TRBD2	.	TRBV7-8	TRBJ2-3	TGTGCCAGCACCCCCTGGGGGGGACTAGCGGGAGCAGATACGCAGTATTTT	CASTPWGGLAGADTQYF
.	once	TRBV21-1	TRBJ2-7	TGTGCCAGCAGCACAGCTCCTATCGAGCAGTACTTC	CASSTAPIEQYF
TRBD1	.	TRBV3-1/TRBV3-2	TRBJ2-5	TGTGCCAGCAGCCAAGATTATGGACAGGGCCTCCAAGAGACCCAGTACTTC	CASSQDYGQGLQETQYF
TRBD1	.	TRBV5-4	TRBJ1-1	TGTGCCAGCAGCTTGGCAGCGGGACAGGGCGATACCGAAGCTTTCTTT	CASSLAAGQGDTEAFF
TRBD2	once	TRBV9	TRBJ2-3	TGTGCCAGCAGCGGGGAGACGACTAGCGGACCAGATACGCAGTATTTT	CASSGETTSGPDTQYF
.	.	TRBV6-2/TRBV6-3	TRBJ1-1	TGTGCCAGCAGTTACTCGCAAACGAGGGCGAAAGCTTTCTTT	CASSYSQTRAKAFF
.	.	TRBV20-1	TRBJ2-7	TGCAGTTCAACCGGGTCCTACGAGCAGTACTTC	CSSTGSYEQYF
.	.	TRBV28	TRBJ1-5	TGTGCCAGCCGGGCCAGCAATCAGCCCCAGCATTTT	CASRASNQPQHF